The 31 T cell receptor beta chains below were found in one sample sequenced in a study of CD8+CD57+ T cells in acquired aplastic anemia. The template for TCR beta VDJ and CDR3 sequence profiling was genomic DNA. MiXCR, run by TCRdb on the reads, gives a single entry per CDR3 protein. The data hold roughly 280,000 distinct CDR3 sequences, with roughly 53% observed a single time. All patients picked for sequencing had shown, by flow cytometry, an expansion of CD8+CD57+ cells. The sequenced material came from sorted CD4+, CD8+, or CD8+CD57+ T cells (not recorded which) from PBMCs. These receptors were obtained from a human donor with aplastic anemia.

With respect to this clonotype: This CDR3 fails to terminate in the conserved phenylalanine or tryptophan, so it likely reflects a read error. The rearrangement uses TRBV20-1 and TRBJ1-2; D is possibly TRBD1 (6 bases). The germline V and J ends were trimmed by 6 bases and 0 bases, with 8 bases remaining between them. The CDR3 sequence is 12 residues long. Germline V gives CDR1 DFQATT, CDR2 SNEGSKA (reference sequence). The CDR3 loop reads CSATGPNYGYTL. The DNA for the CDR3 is TGCAGTGCAACAGGGCCTAACTATGGCTACACCCTT.

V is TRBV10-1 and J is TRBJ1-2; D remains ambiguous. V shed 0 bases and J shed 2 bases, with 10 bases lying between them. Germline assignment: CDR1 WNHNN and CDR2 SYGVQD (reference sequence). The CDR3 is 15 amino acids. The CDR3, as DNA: TGCGCCAGCAGTGAGTCGGGCAGGAGAAACTATGGCTACACCTTC. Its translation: CASSESGRRNYGYTF.

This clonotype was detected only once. The CDR3 nucleotides read TGTGCCAGCTTTGAGTGGGCTCCTGCAGGACACACTGAAGCTTTCTTT. This translates into CASFEWAPAGHTEAFF. The gene calls are TRBV2 and TRBJ1-1; no clear D. The CDR3 extends over 16 amino acids. With 8 bases removed from V and 3 bases from J, the gap between germline ends came to 22 bases. Germline V gene data show CDR1 as SNHLY and CDR2 as FYNNEI.

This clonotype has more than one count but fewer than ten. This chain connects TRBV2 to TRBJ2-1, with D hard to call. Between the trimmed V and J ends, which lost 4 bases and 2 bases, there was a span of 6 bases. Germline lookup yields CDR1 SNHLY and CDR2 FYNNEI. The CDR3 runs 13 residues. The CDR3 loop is CASSGGPYNEQFF. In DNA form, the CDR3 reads TGTGCCAGCAGTGGCGGACCCTACAATGAGCAGTTCTTC.

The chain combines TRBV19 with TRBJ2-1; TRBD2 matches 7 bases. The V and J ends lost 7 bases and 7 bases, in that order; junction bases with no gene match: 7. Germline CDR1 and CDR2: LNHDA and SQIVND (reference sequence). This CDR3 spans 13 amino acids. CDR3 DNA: TGTGCCAGTAATAAAGCGGGAATAAATGAGCAGTTCTTC. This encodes CASNKAGINEQFF.

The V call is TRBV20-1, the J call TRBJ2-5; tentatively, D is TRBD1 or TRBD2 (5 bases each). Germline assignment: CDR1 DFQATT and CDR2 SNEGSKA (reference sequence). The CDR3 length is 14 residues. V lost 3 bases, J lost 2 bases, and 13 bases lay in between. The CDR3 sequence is CSASDGTLQETQYF. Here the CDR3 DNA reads TGCAGTGCTAGCGACGGGACCTTACAAGAGACCCAGTACTTC.

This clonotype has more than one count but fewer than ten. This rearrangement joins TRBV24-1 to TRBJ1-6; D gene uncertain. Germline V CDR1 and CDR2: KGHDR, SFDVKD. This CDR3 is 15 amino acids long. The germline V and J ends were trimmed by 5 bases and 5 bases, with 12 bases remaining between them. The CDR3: CATSVVPGNNSPLHF. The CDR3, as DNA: TGTGCCACCAGTGTTGTTCCGGGGAATAATTCACCCCTCCACTTT.

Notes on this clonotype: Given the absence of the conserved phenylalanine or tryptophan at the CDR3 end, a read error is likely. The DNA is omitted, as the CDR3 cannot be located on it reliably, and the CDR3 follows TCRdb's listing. The CDR3 loop is CASSQETGGPDTQYC. The chain joins TRBV4-3 to TRBJ2-7; the table names TRBD2, a call not compared with the DNA. The CDR3 is made up of 15 amino acids, end residues included. Germline CDR1 LGHNA, CDR2 YSLEER.

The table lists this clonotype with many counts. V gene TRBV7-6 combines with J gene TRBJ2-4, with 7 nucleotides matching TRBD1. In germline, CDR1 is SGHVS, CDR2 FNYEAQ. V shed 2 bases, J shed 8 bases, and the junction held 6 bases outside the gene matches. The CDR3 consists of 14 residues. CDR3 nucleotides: TGTGCCAGCAGCTTAACAACAGGGGCAGACATTCAGTACTTC. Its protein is CASSLTTGADIQYF.

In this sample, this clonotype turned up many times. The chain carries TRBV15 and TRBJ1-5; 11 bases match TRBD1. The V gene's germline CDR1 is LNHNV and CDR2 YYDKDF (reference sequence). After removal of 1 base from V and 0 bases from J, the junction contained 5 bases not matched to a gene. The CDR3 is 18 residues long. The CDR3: CATSRGDRGAYSNQPQHF. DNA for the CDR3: TGTGCCACCAGCAGAGGGGACAGGGGGGCCTATAGCAATCAGCCCCAGCATTTT.

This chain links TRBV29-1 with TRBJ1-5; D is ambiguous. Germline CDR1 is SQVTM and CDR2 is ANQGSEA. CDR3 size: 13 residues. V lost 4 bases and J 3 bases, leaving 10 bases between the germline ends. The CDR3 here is CSVAGALNQPQHF. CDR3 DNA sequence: TGCAGCGTTGCCGGAGCGCTCAATCAGCCCCAGCATTTT.

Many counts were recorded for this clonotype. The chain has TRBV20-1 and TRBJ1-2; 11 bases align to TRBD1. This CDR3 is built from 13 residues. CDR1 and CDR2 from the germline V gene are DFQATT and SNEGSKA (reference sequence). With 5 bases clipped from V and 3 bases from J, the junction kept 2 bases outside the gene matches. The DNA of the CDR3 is TGCAGTGCTGGACAGGGGGCTGACTATGGCTACACCTTC. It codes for CSAGQGADYGYTF.

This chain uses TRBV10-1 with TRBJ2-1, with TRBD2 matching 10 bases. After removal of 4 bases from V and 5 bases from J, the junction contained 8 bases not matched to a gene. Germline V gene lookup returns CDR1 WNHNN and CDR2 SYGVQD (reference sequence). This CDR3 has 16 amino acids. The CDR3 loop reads CASSVLAGDLDNEQFF. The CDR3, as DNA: TGCGCCAGCAGTGTCCTAGCGGGGGACCTTGACAATGAGCAGTTCTTC.

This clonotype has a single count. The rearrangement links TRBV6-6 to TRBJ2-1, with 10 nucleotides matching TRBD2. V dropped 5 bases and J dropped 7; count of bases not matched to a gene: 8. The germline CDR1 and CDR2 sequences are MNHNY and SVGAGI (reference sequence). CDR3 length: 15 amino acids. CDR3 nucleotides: TGTGCCAGCAGTGAAGCTAGCGGGGGAATTAATGAGCAGTTCTTC. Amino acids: CASSEASGGINEQFF.

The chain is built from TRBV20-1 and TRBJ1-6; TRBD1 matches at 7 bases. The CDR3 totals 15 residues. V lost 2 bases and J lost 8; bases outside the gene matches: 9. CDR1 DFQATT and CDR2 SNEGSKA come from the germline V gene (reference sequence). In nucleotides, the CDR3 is TGCAGTGCTAGACCGATCAGGGGGGATCATTCACCCCTCCACTTT. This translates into CSARPIRGDHSPLHF.

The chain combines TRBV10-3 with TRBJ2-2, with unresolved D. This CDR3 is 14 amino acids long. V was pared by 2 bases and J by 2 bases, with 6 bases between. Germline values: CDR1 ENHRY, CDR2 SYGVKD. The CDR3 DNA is TGTGCCATCAGTGAGGGTGATAACACCGGGGAGCTGTTTTTT. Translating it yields CAISEGDNTGELFF.

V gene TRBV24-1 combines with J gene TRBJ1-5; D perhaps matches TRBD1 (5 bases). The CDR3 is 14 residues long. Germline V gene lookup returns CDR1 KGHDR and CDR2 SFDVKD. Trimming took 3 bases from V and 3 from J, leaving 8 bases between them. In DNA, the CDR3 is TGTGCCACCAGTGATCCAGGGTACAATCAGCCCCAGCATTTT. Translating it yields CATSDPGYNQPQHF.

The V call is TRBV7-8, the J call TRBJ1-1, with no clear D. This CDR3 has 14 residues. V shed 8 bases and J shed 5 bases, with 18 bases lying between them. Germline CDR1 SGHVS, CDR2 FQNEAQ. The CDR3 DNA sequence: TGTGCCAGCTCACCCCCAAGTTTGGCGACTGAAGCTTTCTTT. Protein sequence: CASSPPSLATEAFF.

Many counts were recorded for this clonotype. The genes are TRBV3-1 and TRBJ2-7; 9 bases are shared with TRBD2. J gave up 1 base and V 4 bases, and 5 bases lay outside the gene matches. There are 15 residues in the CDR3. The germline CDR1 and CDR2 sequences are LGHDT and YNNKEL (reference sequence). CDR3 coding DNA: TGTGCCAGCAGCCTTAGCGGGAGCGATTCCTACGAGCAGTACTTC. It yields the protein CASSLSGSDSYEQYF.

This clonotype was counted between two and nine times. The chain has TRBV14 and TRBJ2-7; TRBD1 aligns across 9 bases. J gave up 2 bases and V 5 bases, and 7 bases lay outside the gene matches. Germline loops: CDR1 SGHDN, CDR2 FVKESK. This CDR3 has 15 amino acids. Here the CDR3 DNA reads TGTGCCAGCAGCTCTAAGGACAGGGGAGCCTACGAGCAGTACTTC. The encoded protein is CASSSKDRGAYEQYF.

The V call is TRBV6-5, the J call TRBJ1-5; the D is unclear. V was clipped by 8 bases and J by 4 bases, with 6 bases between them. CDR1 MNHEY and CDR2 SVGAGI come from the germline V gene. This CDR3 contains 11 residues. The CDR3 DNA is TGTGCCAGCGGACGTAATCAGCCCCAGCATTTT. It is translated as CASGRNQPQHF.

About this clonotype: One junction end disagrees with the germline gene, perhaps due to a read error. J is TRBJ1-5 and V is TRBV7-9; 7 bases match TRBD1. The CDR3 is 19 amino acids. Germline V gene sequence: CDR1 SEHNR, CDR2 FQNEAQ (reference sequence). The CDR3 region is CASGLDDREGGYSNQPQHF. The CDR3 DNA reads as TGTGCCAGCGGCTTAGATGACAGGGAGGGAGGGTATAGCAATCAGCCCCAGCATTTT. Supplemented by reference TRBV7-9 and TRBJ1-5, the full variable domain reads DTGVSQNPRHKITKRGQNVTFRCDPISEHNRLYWYRQTLGQGPEFLTYFQNEAQLEKSRLLSDRFSAERPKGSFSTLEIQRTEQGDSAMYLCASGLDDREGGYSNQPQHFGDGTRLSIL.

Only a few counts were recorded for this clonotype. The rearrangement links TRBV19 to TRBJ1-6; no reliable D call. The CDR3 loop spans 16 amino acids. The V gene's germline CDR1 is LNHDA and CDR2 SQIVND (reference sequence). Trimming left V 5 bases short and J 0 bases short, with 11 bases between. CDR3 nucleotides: TGTGCCAGTAGTGCAAAAGACGGCTCCTATAATTCACCCCTCCACTTT. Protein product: CASSAKDGSYNSPLHF.

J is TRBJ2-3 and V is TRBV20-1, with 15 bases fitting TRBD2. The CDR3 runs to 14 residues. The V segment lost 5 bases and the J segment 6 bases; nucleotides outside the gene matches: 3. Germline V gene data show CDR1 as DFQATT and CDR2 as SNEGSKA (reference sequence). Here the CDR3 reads CSARTSGRGDTQYF. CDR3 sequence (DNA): TGCAGTGCTCGGACTAGCGGGAGGGGCGATACGCAGTATTTT.

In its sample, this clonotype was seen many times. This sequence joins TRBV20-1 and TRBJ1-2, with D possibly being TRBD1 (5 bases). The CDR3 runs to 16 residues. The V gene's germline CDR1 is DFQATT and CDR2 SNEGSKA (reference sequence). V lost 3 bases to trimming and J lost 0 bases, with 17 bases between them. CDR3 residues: CSASNPWDVSNYGYTF. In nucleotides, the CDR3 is TGCAGTGCTAGTAATCCCTGGGACGTCTCTAACTATGGCTACACCTTC.

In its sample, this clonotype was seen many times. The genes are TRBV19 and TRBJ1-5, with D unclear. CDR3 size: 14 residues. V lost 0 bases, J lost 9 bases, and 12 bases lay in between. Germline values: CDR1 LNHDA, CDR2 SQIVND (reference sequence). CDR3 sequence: CASSIESGLWPQHF. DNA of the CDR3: TGTGCCAGTAGTATAGAATCAGGACTTTGGCCCCAGCATTTT.

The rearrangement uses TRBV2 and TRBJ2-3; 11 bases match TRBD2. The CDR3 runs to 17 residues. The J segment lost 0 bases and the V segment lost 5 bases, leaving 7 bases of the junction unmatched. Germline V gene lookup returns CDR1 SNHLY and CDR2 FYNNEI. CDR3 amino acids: CASSSRLAGGSTDTQYF. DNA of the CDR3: TGTGCCAGCAGTTCAAGGCTAGCGGGGGGCAGCACAGATACGCAGTATTTT.

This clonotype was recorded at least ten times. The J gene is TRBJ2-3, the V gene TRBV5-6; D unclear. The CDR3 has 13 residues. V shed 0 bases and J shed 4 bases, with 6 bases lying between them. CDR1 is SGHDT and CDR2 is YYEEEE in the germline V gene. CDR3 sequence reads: CASSLVWADTQYF. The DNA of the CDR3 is TGTGCCAGCAGCTTGGTGTGGGCAGATACGCAGTATTTT.

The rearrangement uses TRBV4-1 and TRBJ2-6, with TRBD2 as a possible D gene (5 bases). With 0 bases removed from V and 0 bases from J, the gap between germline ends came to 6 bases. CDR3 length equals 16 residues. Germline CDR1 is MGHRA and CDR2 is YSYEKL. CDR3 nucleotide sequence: TGCGCCAGCAGCCAAGATCGGGGCTCTGGGGCCAACGTCCTGACTTTC. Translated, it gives CASSQDRGSGANVLTF.

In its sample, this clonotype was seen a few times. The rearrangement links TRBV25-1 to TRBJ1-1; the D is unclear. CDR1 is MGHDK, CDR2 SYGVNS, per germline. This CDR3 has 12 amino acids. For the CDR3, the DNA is TGTGCTAGAGATCGAGGGAACACTGAAGCTTTCTTT. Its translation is CARDRGNTEAFF.

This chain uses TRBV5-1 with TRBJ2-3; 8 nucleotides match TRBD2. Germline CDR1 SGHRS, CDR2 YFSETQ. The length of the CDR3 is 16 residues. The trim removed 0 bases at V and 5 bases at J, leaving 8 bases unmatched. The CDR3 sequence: CASSLEGAGGRDTQYF. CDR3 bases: TGCGCCAGCAGCTTGGAAGGTGCGGGGGGCAGAGATACGCAGTATTTT.